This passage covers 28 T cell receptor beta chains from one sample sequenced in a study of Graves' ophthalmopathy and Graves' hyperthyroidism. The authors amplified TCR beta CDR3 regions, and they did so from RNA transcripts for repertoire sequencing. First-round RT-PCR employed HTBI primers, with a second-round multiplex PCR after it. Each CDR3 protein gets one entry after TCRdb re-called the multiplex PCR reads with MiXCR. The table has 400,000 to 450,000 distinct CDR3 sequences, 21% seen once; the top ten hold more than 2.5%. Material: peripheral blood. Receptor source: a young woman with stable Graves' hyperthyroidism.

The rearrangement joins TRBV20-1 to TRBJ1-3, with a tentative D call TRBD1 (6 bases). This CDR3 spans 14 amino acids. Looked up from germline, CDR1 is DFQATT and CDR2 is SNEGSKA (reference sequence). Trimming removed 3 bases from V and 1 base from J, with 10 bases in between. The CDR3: CSARKTGSGNTIYF. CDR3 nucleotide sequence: TGCAGTGCTAGGAAGACAGGTTCTGGAAACACCATATATTTT.

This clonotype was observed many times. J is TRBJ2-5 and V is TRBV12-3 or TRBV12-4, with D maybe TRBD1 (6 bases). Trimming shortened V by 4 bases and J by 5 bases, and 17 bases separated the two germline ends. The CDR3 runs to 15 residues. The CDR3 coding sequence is TGTGCCAGCAGTTCCGAGATACAGGGAGTGGAGACCCAGTACTTC. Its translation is CASSSEIQGVETQYF.

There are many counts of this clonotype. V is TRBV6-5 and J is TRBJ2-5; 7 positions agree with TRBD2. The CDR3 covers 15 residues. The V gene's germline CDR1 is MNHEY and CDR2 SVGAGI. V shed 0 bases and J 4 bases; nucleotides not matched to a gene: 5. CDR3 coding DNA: TGTGCCAGCAGTTACTCGTTCACGGGGGGAGAGACCCAGTACTTC. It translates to CASSYSFTGGETQYF.

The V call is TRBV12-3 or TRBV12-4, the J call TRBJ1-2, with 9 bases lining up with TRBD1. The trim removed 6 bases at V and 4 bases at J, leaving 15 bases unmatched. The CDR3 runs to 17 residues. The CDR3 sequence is CASSLQGAGGPRYGYTF. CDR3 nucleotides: TGTGCCAGCAGCCTACAGGGGGCAGGCGGCCCGCGCTATGGCTACACCTTC.

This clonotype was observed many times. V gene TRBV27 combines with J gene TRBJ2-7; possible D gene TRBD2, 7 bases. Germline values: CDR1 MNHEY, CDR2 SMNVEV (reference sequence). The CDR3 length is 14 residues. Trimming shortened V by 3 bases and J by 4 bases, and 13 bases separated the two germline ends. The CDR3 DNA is TGTGCCAGCAGTTTTAAACAGGGAGGGTACGAGCAGTACTTC. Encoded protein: CASSFKQGGYEQYF.

In nucleotides, the CDR3 is TGTGCCAGTAGTATATCGGAGAACTTCGGGGGGACCCAGTACTTC. This codes for CASSISENFGGTQYF. The chain links TRBV19 to TRBJ2-5, with D perhaps TRBD2 (6 bases). CDR1 and CDR2 (germline): LNHDA, SQIVND (reference sequence). The CDR3 extends over 15 amino acids. Trimming cost V 2 bases and J 7 bases, with 17 bases left between them.

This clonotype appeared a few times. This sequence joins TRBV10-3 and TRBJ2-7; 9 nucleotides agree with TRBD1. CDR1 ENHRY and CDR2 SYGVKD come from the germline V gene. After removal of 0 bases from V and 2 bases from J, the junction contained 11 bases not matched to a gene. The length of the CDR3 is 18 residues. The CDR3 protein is CAISESRRVTGGPYEQYF. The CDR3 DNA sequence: TGTGCCATCAGTGAGTCGAGGCGGGTGACAGGGGGACCCTACGAGCAGTACTTC.

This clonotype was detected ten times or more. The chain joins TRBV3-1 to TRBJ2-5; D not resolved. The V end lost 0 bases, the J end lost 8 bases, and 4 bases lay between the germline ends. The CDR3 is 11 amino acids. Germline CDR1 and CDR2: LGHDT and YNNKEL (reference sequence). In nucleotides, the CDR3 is TGTGCCAGCAGCCAAGATCTAACCCAGTACTTC. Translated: CASSQDLTQYF.

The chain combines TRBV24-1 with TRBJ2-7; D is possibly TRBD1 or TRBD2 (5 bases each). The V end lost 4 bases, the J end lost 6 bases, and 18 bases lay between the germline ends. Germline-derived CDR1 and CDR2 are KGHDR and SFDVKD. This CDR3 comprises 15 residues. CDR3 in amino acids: CATSDDRGQSSEQYF. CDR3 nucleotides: TGTGCCACCAGTGACGACCGGGGCCAGAGCTCCGAGCAGTACTTC.

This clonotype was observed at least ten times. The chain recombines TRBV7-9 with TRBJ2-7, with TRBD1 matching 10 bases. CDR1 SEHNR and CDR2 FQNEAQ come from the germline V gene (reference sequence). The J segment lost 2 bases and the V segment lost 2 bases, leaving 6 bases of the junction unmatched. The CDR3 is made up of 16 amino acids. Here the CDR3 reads CASSLRRGTGAYEQYF. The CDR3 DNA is TGTGCCAGCAGCTTAAGGAGAGGGACAGGGGCCTACGAGCAGTACTTC.

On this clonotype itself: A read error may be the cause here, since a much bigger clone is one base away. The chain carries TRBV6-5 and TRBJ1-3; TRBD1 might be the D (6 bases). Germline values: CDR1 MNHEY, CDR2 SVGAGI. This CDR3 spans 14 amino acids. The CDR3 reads CASSYSDRENTIRF. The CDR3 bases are TGTGCCAGCAGTTACTCGGACAGAGAGAACACCATACGTTTT.

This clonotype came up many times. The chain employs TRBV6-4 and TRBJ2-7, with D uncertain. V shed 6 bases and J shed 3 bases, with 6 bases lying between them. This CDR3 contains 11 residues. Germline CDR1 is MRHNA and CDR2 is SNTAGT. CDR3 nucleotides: TGTGCCAGCAGGGCAGTCTACGAGCAGTACTTC. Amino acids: CASRAVYEQYF.

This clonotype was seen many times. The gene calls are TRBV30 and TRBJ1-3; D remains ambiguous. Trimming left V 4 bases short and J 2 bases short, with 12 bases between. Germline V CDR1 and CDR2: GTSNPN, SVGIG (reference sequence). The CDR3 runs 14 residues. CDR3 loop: CAWNLLGPGNTIYF. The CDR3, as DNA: TGTGCCTGGAATTTATTGGGCCCTGGAAACACCATATATTTT.

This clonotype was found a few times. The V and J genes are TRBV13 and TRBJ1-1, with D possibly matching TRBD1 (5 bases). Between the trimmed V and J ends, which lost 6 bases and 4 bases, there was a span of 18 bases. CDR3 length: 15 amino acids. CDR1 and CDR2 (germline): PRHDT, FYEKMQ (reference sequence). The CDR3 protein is CASSPVGFGGTEAFF. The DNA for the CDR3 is TGTGCCAGCAGTCCCGTCGGTTTTGGGGGCACTGAAGCTTTCTTT.

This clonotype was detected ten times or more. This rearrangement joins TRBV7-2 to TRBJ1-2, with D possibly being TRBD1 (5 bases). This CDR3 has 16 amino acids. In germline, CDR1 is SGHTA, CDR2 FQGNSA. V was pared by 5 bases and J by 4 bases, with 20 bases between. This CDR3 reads CASSPQANRDFYGYTF. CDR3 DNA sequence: TGTGCCAGCAGCCCGCAAGCCAACCGGGACTTCTATGGCTACACCTTC.

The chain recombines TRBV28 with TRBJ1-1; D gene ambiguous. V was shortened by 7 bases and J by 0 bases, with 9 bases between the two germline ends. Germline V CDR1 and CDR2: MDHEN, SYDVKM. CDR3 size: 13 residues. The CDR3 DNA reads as TGTGCCAGCACTTGGGTCGTGAACACTGAAGCTTTCTTT. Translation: CASTWVVNTEAFF.

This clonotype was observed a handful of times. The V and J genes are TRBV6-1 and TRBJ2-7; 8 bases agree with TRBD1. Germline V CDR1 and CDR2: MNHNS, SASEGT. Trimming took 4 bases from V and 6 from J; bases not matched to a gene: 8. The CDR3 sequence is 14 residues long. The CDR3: CASSAYQGAVEQYF. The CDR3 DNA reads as TGTGCCAGCAGTGCGTACCAGGGGGCGGTCGAGCAGTACTTC.

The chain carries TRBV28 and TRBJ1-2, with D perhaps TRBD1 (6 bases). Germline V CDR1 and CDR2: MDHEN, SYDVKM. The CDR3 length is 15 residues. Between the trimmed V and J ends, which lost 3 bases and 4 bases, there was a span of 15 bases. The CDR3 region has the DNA TGTGCCAGCAGTTTTCGTGAGGAGGACAGCTATGGCTACACCTTC. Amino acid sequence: CASSFREEDSYGYTF.

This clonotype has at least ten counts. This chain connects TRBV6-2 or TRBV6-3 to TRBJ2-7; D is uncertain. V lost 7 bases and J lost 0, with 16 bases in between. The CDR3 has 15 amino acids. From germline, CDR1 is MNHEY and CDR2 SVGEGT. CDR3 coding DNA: TGTGCCAGCACCGATTGGGCTCCCTCCTCCTACGAGCAGTACTTC. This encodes CASTDWAPSSYEQYF.

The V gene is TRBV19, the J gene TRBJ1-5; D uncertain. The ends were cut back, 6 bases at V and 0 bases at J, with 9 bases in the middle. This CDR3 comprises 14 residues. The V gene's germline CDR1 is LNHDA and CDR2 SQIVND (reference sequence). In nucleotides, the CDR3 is TGTGCCAGTAGCCTCCCCCGTAGCAATCAGCCCCAGCATTTT. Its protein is CASSLPRSNQPQHF.

CDR3 DNA: TGTGCCAGCAGCTTAGCAGGGGGCAAAAATCAGCCCCAGCATTTT. It is translated as CASSLAGGKNQPQHF. The chain couples TRBV13 to TRBJ1-5; 8 bases are shared with TRBD1. The CDR3 length is 15 residues. CDR1 and CDR2 from the germline V gene are PRHDT and FYEKMQ (reference sequence). The trim removed 1 base at V and 4 bases at J, leaving 3 bases unmatched. The entire variable domain, with the rest obtained from reference TRBV13 and TRBJ1-5, is as follows: AAGVIQSPRHLIKEKRETATLKCYPIPRHDTVYWYQQGPGQDPQFLISFYEKMQSDKGSIPDRFSAQQFSDYHSELNMSSLELGDSALYFCASSLAGGKNQPQHFGDGTRLSIL.

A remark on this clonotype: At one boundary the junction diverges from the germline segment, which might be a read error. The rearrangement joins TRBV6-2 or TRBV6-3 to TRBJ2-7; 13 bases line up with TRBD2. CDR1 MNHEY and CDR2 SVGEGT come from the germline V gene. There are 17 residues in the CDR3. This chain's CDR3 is CASNYSTGTSGTREQYF. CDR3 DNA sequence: TGTGCCAGCAATTACTCAACCGGGACTAGCGGGACCAGAGAGCAGTACTTC.

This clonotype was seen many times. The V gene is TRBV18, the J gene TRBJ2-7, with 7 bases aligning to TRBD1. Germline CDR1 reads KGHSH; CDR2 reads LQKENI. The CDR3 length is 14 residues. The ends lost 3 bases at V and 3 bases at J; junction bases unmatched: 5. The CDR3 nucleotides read TGTGCCAGCTCACCTAACAGGGGAGTCTACGAGCAGTACTTC. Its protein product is CASSPNRGVYEQYF.

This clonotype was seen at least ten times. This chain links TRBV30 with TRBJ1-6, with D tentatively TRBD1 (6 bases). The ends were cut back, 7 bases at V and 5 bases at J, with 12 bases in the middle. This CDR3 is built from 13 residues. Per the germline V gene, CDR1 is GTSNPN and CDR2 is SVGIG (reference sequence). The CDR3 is CASLQGDNSPLHF. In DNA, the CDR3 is TGTGCCTCGCTACAGGGAGATAATTCACCCCTCCACTTT.

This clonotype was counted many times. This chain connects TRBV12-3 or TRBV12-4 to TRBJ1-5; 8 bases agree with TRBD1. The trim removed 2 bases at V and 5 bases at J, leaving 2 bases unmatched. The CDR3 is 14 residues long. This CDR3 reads CASSLTGGHQPQHF. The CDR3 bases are TGTGCCAGCAGTTTAACAGGGGGACATCAGCCCCAGCATTTT.

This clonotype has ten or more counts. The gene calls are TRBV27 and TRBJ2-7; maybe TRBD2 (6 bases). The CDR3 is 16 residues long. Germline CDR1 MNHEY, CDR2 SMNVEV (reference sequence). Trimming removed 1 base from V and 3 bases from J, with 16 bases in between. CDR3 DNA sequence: TGTGCCAGCAGTTTATTTAGCGGCCCCAGAGGCTACGAGCAGTACTTC. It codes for CASSLFSGPRGYEQYF.

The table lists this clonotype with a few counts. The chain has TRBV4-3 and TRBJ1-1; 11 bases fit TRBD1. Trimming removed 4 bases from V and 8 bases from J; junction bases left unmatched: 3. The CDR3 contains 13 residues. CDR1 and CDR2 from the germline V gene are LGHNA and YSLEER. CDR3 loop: CASSPRTGGEAFF. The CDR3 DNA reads TGCGCCAGCAGCCCCCGGACAGGGGGCGAAGCTTTCTTT.

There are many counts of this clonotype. The CDR3 loop is CASSLRDRHYPETQYF. The CDR3, as DNA: TGTGCCAGCAGCCTTCGGGACAGGCACTATCCGGAGACCCAGTACTTC. The chain recombines TRBV11-2 with TRBJ2-5; 8 bases line up with TRBD1. Germline CDR1 reads SGHAT; CDR2 reads FQNNGV. This CDR3 spans 16 amino acids. V shed 5 bases, J shed 5 bases, and the junction held 13 bases outside the gene matches.